Presented here are 22 T cell receptor beta chains from one specimen sequenced in a study of blood T cells in healthy people across ages. A J-beta primer mix and a sample-barcoded 5' primer were used in a second PCR of about 7 to 12 cycles. Each CDR3 protein is one row after TCRdb ran MiXCR on the 5' RACE reads. The table lists fewer than 900,000 distinct CDR3 sequences, approximately 50% of them singletons. Material for sequencing was blood. These receptor sequences come from a woman aged 55-70 years in good health.

The chain employs TRBV18 and TRBJ2-7; 12 positions agree with TRBD1. The germline gives CDR1 KGHSH, CDR2 LQKENI. The CDR3 is made up of 15 amino acids. Trimming at V came to 4 bases and at J to 6 bases, leaving 7 bases not matched to a gene. The CDR3 region has the DNA TGTGCCAGCTCACTCGCCGGGACAGGGGGCATCGAGCAGTACTTC. It translates to CASSLAGTGGIEQYF.

The CDR3 loop reads CASSQGAGRLYNEQYF. Written as DNA, the CDR3 is TGTGCCAGCAGCCAAGGGGCAGGGAGACTCTACAATGAGCAGTACTTC. The V gene is TRBV14, the J gene TRBJ2-7; D may correspond to TRBD1 or TRBD2 (5 bases each). In germline, CDR1 is SGHDN, CDR2 FVKESK. The CDR3 totals 16 residues. The ends were cut back, 1 base at V and 7 bases at J, with 20 bases in the middle. The entire variable domain, with the rest obtained from reference TRBV14 and TRBJ2-7, is as follows: EAGVTQFPSHSVIEKGQTVTLRCDPISGHDNLYWYRRVMGKEIKFLLHFVKESKQDESGMPNNRFLAERTGGTYSTLKVQPAELEDSGVYFCASSQGAGRLYNEQYFGPGTRLTVT.

This clonotype was found many times. V is TRBV20-1 and J is TRBJ2-1, with D possibly being TRBD2 (6 bases). Per the germline V gene, CDR1 is DFQATT and CDR2 is SNEGSKA (reference sequence). This CDR3 has 16 amino acids. V lost 3 bases and J 2 bases, leaving 17 bases between the germline ends. DNA of the CDR3: TGCAGTGCTAGGGGGACCGGGACTTCCACCTACAATGAGCAGTTCTTC. Protein: CSARGTGTSTYNEQFF.

The chain recombines TRBV28 with TRBJ2-7, with TRBD1 identical over 10 bases. Germline V gives CDR1 MDHEN, CDR2 SYDVKM. This CDR3 contains 15 residues. Trimming cost V 8 bases and J 3 bases; bases outside gene matches: 10. The CDR3 is CASRLRTGGVYEQYF. The CDR3, as DNA: TGTGCCAGCCGCCTCCGGACAGGGGGGGTCTACGAGCAGTACTTC.

Concerning this clonotype: One end of the junction varies from germline; a read error may be responsible. The rearrangement uses TRBV7-3 and TRBJ2-1, with 10 bases matching TRBD2. Germline V gives CDR1 SGHTA, CDR2 FQGTGA. The length of the CDR3 is 16 residues. The CDR3 protein is CACSLSSGSPYNEQFF. In DNA, the CDR3 is TGTGCCTGCAGCTTGTCTAGCGGGAGTCCCTACAATGAGCAGTTCTTC.

The V gene is TRBV7-2, the J gene TRBJ1-1; no firm D call. The V and J ends lost 5 bases and 7 bases respectively, with 14 bases between them. CDR1 is SGHTA and CDR2 is FQGNSA in the germline V gene. The CDR3 is made up of 13 amino acids. This chain's CDR3 is CASSPSRGGEAFF. DNA for the CDR3: TGTGCCAGCAGCCCGAGTCGGGGAGGTGAAGCTTTCTTT.

This chain connects TRBV3-1 to TRBJ2-7; D may be TRBD2 (7 bases). Germline CDR1 is LGHDT and CDR2 is YNNKEL (reference sequence). This CDR3 is 15 amino acids long. The V and J ends lost 2 bases and 6 bases respectively, with 17 bases between them. The CDR3: CASSQSRGRAAEQYF. CDR3 bases: TGTGCCAGCAGCCAAAGTAGGGGGAGGGCCGCCGAGCAGTACTTC.

This clonotype was recorded once. The chain is built from TRBV20-1 and TRBJ2-7; 7 bases map to TRBD1. Germline V gene sequence: CDR1 DFQATT, CDR2 SNEGSKA (reference sequence). The CDR3 covers 14 residues. V trimming: 4 bases; J trimming: 2 bases; junction bases outside the gene matches: 8. The CDR3 reads CSAKIRDRPYEQYF. DNA for the CDR3: TGCAGTGCTAAAATCCGGGACAGACCCTACGAGCAGTACTTC.

The rearrangement joins TRBV20-1 to TRBJ2-1; TRBD2 is a possible D gene (9 bases). Germline loops: CDR1 DFQATT, CDR2 SNEGSKA (reference sequence). The CDR3 covers 23 residues. V lost 0 bases and J 4 bases, leaving 37 bases between the germline ends. The CDR3 protein is CSARDQGAGVSVAGVGRYNEQFF. CDR3 bases: TGCAGTGCTAGAGATCAGGGGGCAGGGGTGAGTGTAGCGGGAGTAGGGAGGTACAATGAGCAGTTCTTC.

This clonotype was seen more than once but under ten times. This CDR3 is CASSLPPGTEQYF. The CDR3 DNA follows: TGTGCCAGCAGCTTACCGCCTGGTACTGAGCAGTACTTC. V gene TRBV7-9 combines with J gene TRBJ2-5; D uncertain. Germline-derived CDR1 and CDR2 are SEHNR and FQNEAQ (reference sequence). V lost 2 bases to trimming and J lost 11 bases, with 15 bases between them. The CDR3 extends over 13 amino acids.

This clonotype occurred a few times. The rearrangement links TRBV7-2 to TRBJ2-5; tentatively, D is TRBD1 (6 bases). The length of the CDR3 is 14 residues. Trimming removed 7 bases at V and 0 bases at J, with 12 bases between. Germline CDR1 SGHTA, CDR2 FQGNSA. Here the CDR3 reads CASTADRYQETQYF. CDR3 DNA sequence: TGTGCCAGCACCGCCGACAGGTACCAAGAGACCCAGTACTTC.

This clonotype was seen more than once but under ten times. The rearrangement joins TRBV20-1 to TRBJ2-3; D perhaps matches TRBD2 (7 bases). The V and J ends lost 6 bases and 10 bases respectively, with 20 bases between them. CDR1 and CDR2 from the germline V gene are DFQATT and SNEGSKA (reference sequence). The CDR3 is made up of 13 amino acids. This CDR3 reads CSAIGGEWVAQYF. DNA of the CDR3: TGCAGTGCGATAGGGGGGGAGTGGGTCGCGCAGTATTTT.

The chain carries TRBV6-5 and TRBJ1-6; a possible D gene is TRBD1 (5 bases). CDR1 is MNHEY and CDR2 is SVGAGI in the germline V gene. The CDR3 is made up of 14 amino acids. The germline V and J ends were trimmed by 6 bases and 8 bases, with 14 bases remaining between them. The DNA for the CDR3 is TGTGCCAGCAGCCGGGGACGAGAAGATTCACCCCTCCACTTT. Encoded protein: CASSRGREDSPLHF.

The gene calls are TRBV29-1 and TRBJ2-1; D gene ambiguous. Germline CDR1 reads SQVTM; CDR2 reads ANQGSEA. Trimming removed 4 bases at V and 2 bases at J, with 6 bases between. The CDR3 loop spans 12 amino acids. For the CDR3, the DNA is TGCAGCGTTGGGTTTACCTACAATGAGCAGTTCTTC. Protein product: CSVGFTYNEQFF.

This clonotype was picked up a small number of times. This chain joins TRBV7-9 and TRBJ2-4; 9 bases fit TRBD2. The V gene's germline CDR1 is SEHNR and CDR2 FQNEAQ (reference sequence). Germline trimming cut 2 bases from V and 5 bases from J; bases unmatched to any gene: 1. This CDR3 comprises 14 residues. The CDR3 is CASSLQRGENIQYF. Here the CDR3 DNA reads TGTGCCAGCAGCTTACAGCGGGGGGAAAACATTCAGTACTTC.

For the CDR3, the DNA is TGCGCCAGCAGCTTGGACTCAGCGGGTGGGGGAGAGACCCAGTACTTC. It is translated as CASSLDSAGGGETQYF. This rearrangement joins TRBV5-1 to TRBJ2-5; the D gene is possibly TRBD2 (6 bases). Germline V lookup: CDR1 SGHRS, CDR2 YFSETQ. V was cut by 0 bases and J by 4 bases, with 16 bases left in between. This CDR3 comprises 16 residues. Full variable domain (missing parts from reference TRBV5-1 and TRBJ2-5): KAGVTQTPRYLIKTRGQQVTLSCSPISGHRSVSWYQQTPGQGLQFLFEYFSETQRNKGNFPGRFSGRQFSNSRSEMNVSTLELGDSALYLCASSLDSAGGGETQYFGPGTRLLVL.

For this clonotype: This may stem from a read error, because a much larger clone lies one nucleotide away. V usage is TRBV7-2 and J usage is TRBJ2-1; no reliable D call. The end of the DNA fits TRBJ2-7 better, so the J call may be wrong. CDR3 length equals 13 residues. From germline, CDR1 is SGHTA and CDR2 FQGNSA. This CDR3 is CASSLVVYNEQYF. CDR3 sequence (DNA): TGTGCCAGCAGCTTAGTAGTGTACAATGAGCAGTACTTC.

The chain employs TRBV12-3 or TRBV12-4 and TRBJ1-1, with 7 bases fitting TRBD1. The CDR3 is 15 amino acids. With V trimmed by 5 bases and J by 1 base, 7 bases remained unmatched. As DNA, the CDR3 is TGTGCCAGCAGTAAGACAGGGACGGGGAACACTGAAGCTTTCTTT. This gives the protein CASSKTGTGNTEAFF.

This clonotype has only a few counts. The rearrangement links TRBV12-3 or TRBV12-4 to TRBJ2-7, with D perhaps being TRBD1 or TRBD2 (5 bases each). This CDR3 has 14 amino acids. V shed 6 bases and J shed 4 bases, with 16 bases lying between them. The CDR3 loop reads CASSPTGAGYEQYF. In nucleotides, the CDR3 is TGTGCCAGCAGCCCTACTGGGGCGGGTTACGAGCAGTACTTC.

The sample holds a few counts of this clonotype. CDR3 in amino acids: CASSVGTASHDEQFF. As DNA, the CDR3 is TGTGCCAGCAGCGTCGGGACTGCAAGTCACGATGAGCAGTTCTTC. The chain links TRBV9 to TRBJ2-1; a weak D match, TRBD2 (6 bases). Trimming removed 2 bases at V and 8 bases at J, with 17 bases between. The CDR3 covers 15 residues. Germline CDR1 SGDLS, CDR2 YYNGEE. Full variable domain (remainder filled in from reference TRBV9 and TRBJ2-1): DSGVTQTPKHLITATGQRVTLRCSPRSGDLSVYWYQQSLDQGLQFLIQYYNGEERAKGNILERFSAQQFPDLHSELNLSSLELGDSALYFCASSVGTASHDEQFFGPGTRLTVL.

This chain joins TRBV29-1 and TRBJ2-1, with 7 nucleotides matching TRBD1. Germline V lookup: CDR1 SQVTM, CDR2 ANQGSEA. The CDR3 length is 13 residues. Trimming took 4 bases from V and 5 from J; bases not matched to a gene: 5. The CDR3: CSVVGGANNEQFF. The DNA of the CDR3 is TGCAGCGTTGTAGGGGGCGCCAACAATGAGCAGTTCTTC.

This clonotype was counted ten times or more. The J gene is TRBJ2-7, the V gene TRBV4-3, with D uncertain. V lost 0 bases, J lost 5 bases, and 11 bases lay in between. Germline-derived CDR1 and CDR2 are LGHNA and YSLEER. The CDR3 is made up of 14 amino acids. The CDR3 region has the DNA TGCGCCAGCAGCCAAGAACTCGGGCCCCACGAGCAGTACTTC. The encoded protein is CASSQELGPHEQYF.